A single sample is the source of the 19 T cell receptor beta chains below, sequenced in a study of Ad26.COV2.S vaccination and SARS-CoV-2 variants (dated by TCRdb to the early 2020s). This sample's treatment or condition label indicates: 19 received Ad26.COV2.S at low or high dose, single or two shots; several received placebo; per-sample allocation not given. Repertoires of vaccine and placebo recipients were sequenced from samples taken on day 63 after the first injection. The library came from the immunoSEQ multiplex PCR assay. TCRdb re-hosts the immuneACCESS table, in-frame sequences only. Its copies lack some clones; in the studies checked, an unresolved V gene accounts for under half of them, and the cause for the rest is not known. This sample is represented by hundreds of thousands of clones; roughly nine tenths of them were singletons. The ten largest clones represent around 1.4% of the sample.

The input for sequencing was peripheral blood, taken in a trial of Ad26.COV2.S vaccine versus placebo. Receptor source: a person aged 18-60 years who received the Ad26.COV2.S COVID-19 vaccine or a placebo.

V usage is TRBV6-5 and J usage is TRBJ2-7; maybe TRBD2 (5 bases). The CDR3 spans 13 residues. V was pared by 2 bases and J by 6 bases, with 11 bases between. The germline gives CDR1 MNHEY, CDR2 SVGAGI. As DNA, the CDR3 is TGTGCCAGCAGTTACCGACGGGGTAGCGAGCAGTACTTC. Translated, it gives CASSYRRGSEQYF.

CDR3 residues: CASSQPGRVLNTGELFF. The CDR3 DNA sequence: TGCGCCAGCAGCCAGCCCGGACGGGTCCTGAACACCGGGGAGCTGTTTTTT. The chain joins TRBV4-3 to TRBJ2-2; no definite D call. V lost 3 bases, J lost 1 base, and 15 bases lay in between. This CDR3 has 17 amino acids. The germline CDR1 and CDR2 sequences are LGHNA and YSLEER.

The chain uses TRBV9 and TRBJ2-7, with TRBD2 identical over 10 bases. The CDR3 extends over 14 amino acids. The J segment lost 4 bases and the V segment lost 4 bases, leaving 5 bases of the junction unmatched. CDR1 is SGDLS, CDR2 YYNGEE, per germline. The CDR3 here is CASSPSGGSYEQYF. CDR3 nucleotides: TGTGCCAGCAGCCCTAGCGGGGGCTCGTACGAGCAGTACTTC.

The chain has TRBV6-5 and TRBJ1-2; 7 positions match TRBD1. CDR1 and CDR2 (germline): MNHEY, SVGAGI. The CDR3 covers 15 residues. The J segment lost 0 bases and the V segment lost 6 bases, leaving 7 bases of the junction unmatched. The CDR3 nucleotides are TGTGCCAGCAGCCGAGACAGGGCCGCTAACTATGGCTACACCTTC. It is translated as CASSRDRAANYGYTF.

This clone has a handful of counts. This specimen includes other DNA sequences encoding the same CDR3. V gene TRBV2 combines with J gene TRBJ1-1, with 9 bases that match TRBD1. This CDR3 comprises 13 residues. Germline V gives CDR1 SNHLY, CDR2 FYNNEI. The trim removed 6 bases at V and 1 base at J, leaving 0 bases unmatched. This CDR3 reads CASRGQGNTEAFF. In nucleotides, the CDR3 is TGTGCCAGCAGGGGACAGGGGAACACTGAAGCTTTCTTT.

The chain joins TRBV7-8 to TRBJ1-2; D gene unclear. Germline V gene sequence: CDR1 SGHVS, CDR2 FQNEAQ. Trimming pared 5 bases from V and 8 bases from J, leaving 15 bases between. This CDR3 contains 13 residues. CDR3 sequence: CASSPSPLTGYTF. The CDR3 coding sequence is TGTGCCAGCAGCCCCTCACCCCTGACCGGCTACACCTTC.

This chain connects TRBV30 to TRBJ2-1; D perhaps matches TRBD2 (5 bases). CDR1 and CDR2 from the germline V gene are GTSNPN and SVGIG (reference sequence). V was trimmed by 1 base and J by 10 bases, leaving 17 bases between them. The CDR3 is 14 amino acids. CDR3 protein: CAWSGQPGPGEQFF. CDR3 DNA sequence: TGTGCCTGGAGTGGGCAGCCTGGTCCGGGGGAGCAGTTCTTC.

This chain links TRBV7-8 with TRBJ2-1, with TRBD2 identical over 7 bases. This CDR3 spans 15 amino acids. Germline values: CDR1 SGHVS, CDR2 FQNEAQ. The V segment lost 1 base and the J segment 2 bases; nucleotides outside the gene matches: 2. CDR3 region: CASSLGSGTYNEQFF. The CDR3 DNA reads as TGTGCCAGCAGCTTAGGGAGCGGGACCTACAATGAGCAGTTCTTC.

This chain connects TRBV27 to TRBJ1-2, with D possibly matching TRBD1 (6 bases). CDR3 length: 15 residues. V was trimmed by 0 bases and J by 8 bases, leaving 16 bases between them. Germline CDR1 and CDR2: MNHEY and SMNVEV (reference sequence). CDR3 residues: CASSLSPGGLGGYTF. CDR3 coding DNA: TGTGCCAGCAGTTTATCTCCTGGGGGGCTGGGGGGCTACACCTTC.

The rearrangement joins TRBV2 to TRBJ1-4; 12 bases are a match to TRBD1. CDR1 is SNHLY and CDR2 is FYNNEI in the germline V gene. Trimming at V came to 8 bases and at J to 8 bases, leaving 15 bases not matched to a gene. This CDR3 comprises 17 residues. The CDR3 DNA reads TGTGCCAGCGCTAGTGAGCGGGTCGGGACAGGGGGCGAAAAACTGTTTTTT. Translating gives CASASERVGTGGEKLFF.

The rearrangement links TRBV12-5 to TRBJ2-3; D ambiguous. The germline V gene encodes CDR1 LGHNT and CDR2 FRNRAP. The CDR3 runs to 12 residues. V lost 6 bases and J 4 bases, leaving 8 bases between the germline ends. The CDR3 sequence is CASGLGPDTQYF. The CDR3 bases are TGTGCTAGTGGCCTTGGCCCAGATACGCAGTATTTT.

V gene TRBV12-5 combines with J gene TRBJ2-2, with 8 nucleotides matching TRBD1. The V segment lost 4 bases and the J segment 1 base; nucleotides outside the gene matches: 5. CDR1 LGHNT and CDR2 FRNRAP come from the germline V gene. The CDR3 runs 16 residues. CDR3 in DNA: TGTGCTAGTGGTTCGACAGGGGCCTTGAACACCGGGGAGCTGTTTTTT. Residues: CASGSTGALNTGELFF.

The chain has TRBV7-9 and TRBJ1-1, with TRBD1 matching 8 bases. There are 18 residues in the CDR3. Germline V gene sequence: CDR1 SEHNR, CDR2 FQNEAQ (reference sequence). The V segment lost 3 bases and the J segment 7 bases; nucleotides outside the gene matches: 19. CDR3 nucleotide sequence: TGTGCCAGCAGCTTCCCCACGACAGGGGCCAATTGGGACGATGAAGCTTTCTTT. It encodes CASSFPTTGANWDDEAFF.

The genes are TRBV11-2 and TRBJ2-7; no definite D call. Trimming pared 0 bases from V and 7 bases from J, leaving 7 bases between. CDR1 and CDR2 from the germline V gene are SGHAT and FQNNGV. CDR3 length: 12 residues. CDR3 in amino acids: CASSLEVSEQYF. CDR3 bases: TGTGCCAGCAGCTTAGAGGTCAGTGAGCAGTACTTC. Full variable domain (rest looked up from reference TRBV11-2 and TRBJ2-7): EAGVAQSPRYKIIEKRQSVAFWCNPISGHATLYWYQQILGQGPKLLIQFQNNGVVDDSQLPKDRFSAERLKGVDSTLKIQPAKLEDSAVYLCASSLEVSEQYFGPGTRLTVT.

The rearrangement uses TRBV3-1 (or the pseudogene TRBV3-2) and TRBJ1-1, with TRBD1 matching 8 bases. CDR1 and CDR2 (germline): LGHDT, YNNKEL (reference sequence). The CDR3 is 15 residues long. V shed 4 bases and J 4 bases; nucleotides not matched to a gene: 8. DNA of the CDR3: TGTGCCAGCAGCCGAACAGGGGGGTTTCGCACTGAAGCTTTCTTT. As protein: CASSRTGGFRTEAFF.

Remarks on this clone: Possible read error: a much larger clone is one base away. V is TRBV5-1 and J is TRBJ2-5; TRBD1 aligns across 9 bases. V lost 3 bases and J lost 3; bases outside the gene matches: 0. The CDR3 totals 13 residues. Germline V lookup: CDR1 SGHRS, CDR2 YFSETQ. The CDR3 sequence is CASSWTGEETQYF. CDR3 nucleotides: TGCGCCAGCAGCTGGACAGGGGAAGAGACCCAGTACTTC.

V and J are TRBV4-3 and TRBJ1-2, with no clear D. The ends were cut back, 0 bases at V and 4 bases at J, with 24 bases in the middle. The germline V gene encodes CDR1 LGHNA and CDR2 YSLEER. The CDR3 runs to 19 residues. CDR3: CASSQERQGVTLSVYGYTF. The CDR3 nucleotides are TGCGCCAGCAGCCAAGAGAGGCAAGGAGTTACCTTATCTGTCTATGGCTACACCTTC.

J is TRBJ1-4 and V is TRBV27, with 8 bases aligning to TRBD1. Losses at the gene ends were 6 bases for V and 4 bases for J; bases not matched to a gene: 4. Germline CDR1 reads MNHEY; CDR2 reads SMNVEV (reference sequence). This CDR3 is 14 amino acids long. The CDR3 loop reads CASSRQGLNEKLFF. For the CDR3, the DNA is TGTGCCAGCAGCAGACAGGGGCTTAATGAAAAACTGTTTTTT.

This rearrangement joins TRBV6-5 to TRBJ2-7; D is unclear. Germline-derived CDR1 and CDR2 are MNHEY and SVGAGI. This CDR3 contains 11 residues. The V end was cut by 8 bases, the J end by 4 bases, with 9 bases between. The CDR3 DNA follows: TGTGCCAGCGTGGCTACGTACGAGCAGTACTTC. Translation gives CASVATYEQYF.